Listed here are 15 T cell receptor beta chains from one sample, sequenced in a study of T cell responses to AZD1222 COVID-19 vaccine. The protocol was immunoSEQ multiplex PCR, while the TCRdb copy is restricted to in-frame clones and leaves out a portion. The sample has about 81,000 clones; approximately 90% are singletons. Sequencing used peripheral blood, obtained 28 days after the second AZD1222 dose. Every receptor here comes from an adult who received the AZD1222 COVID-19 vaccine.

For the CDR3, the DNA is TGTGCCAGCAGCTTGGGGCTAGCGGTGAATCAAGAGACCCAGTACTTC. Its translation is CASSLGLAVNQETQYF. The chain combines TRBV5-4 with TRBJ2-5, with 7 bases fitting TRBD2. The CDR3 runs to 16 residues. The ends lost 0 bases at V and 2 bases at J; junction bases unmatched: 7. Germline assignment: CDR1 SGHNT and CDR2 YYREEE (reference sequence).

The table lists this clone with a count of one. The CDR3 DNA sequence: TGTGCCAGCAGCCTTAACATTGGCAATGAGCAGTTCTTC. Its protein product is CASSLNIGNEQFF. This chain joins TRBV7-3 and TRBJ2-1; no firm D call. The length of the CDR3 is 13 residues. Trimming cost V 5 bases and J 6 bases, with 11 bases left between them. Germline lookup yields CDR1 SGHTA and CDR2 FQGTGA.

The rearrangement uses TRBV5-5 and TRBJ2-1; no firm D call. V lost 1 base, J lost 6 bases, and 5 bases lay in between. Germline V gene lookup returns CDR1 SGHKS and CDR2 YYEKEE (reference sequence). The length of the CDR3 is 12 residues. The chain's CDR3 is CASSLNSNEQFF. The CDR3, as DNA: TGTGCCAGCAGCTTGAATTCCAATGAGCAGTTCTTC.

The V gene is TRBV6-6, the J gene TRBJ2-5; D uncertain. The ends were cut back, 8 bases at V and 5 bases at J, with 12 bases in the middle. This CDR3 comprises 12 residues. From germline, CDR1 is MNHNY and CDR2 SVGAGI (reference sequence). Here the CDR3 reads CASRRPSETQYF. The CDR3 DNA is TGTGCCAGCCGTCGCCCTTCGGAGACCCAGTACTTC.

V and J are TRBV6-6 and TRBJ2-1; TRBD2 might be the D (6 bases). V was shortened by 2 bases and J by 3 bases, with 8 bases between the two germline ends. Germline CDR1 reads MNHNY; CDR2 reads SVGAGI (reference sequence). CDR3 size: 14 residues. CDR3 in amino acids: CASSYGGDYNEQFF. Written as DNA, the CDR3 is TGTGCCAGCAGTTACGGAGGGGACTACAATGAGCAGTTCTTC.

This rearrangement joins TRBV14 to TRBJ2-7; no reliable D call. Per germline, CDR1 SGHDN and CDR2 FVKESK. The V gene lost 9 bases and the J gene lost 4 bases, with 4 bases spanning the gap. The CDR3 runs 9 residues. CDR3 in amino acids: CARFYEQYF. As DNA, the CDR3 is TGTGCCAGGTTTTACGAGCAGTACTTC. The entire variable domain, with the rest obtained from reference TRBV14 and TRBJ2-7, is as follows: EAGVTQFPSHSVIEKGQTVTLRCDPISGHDNLYWYRRVMGKEIKFLLHFVKESKQDESGMPNNRFLAERTGGTYSTLKVQPAELEDSGVYFCARFYEQYFGPGTRLTVT.

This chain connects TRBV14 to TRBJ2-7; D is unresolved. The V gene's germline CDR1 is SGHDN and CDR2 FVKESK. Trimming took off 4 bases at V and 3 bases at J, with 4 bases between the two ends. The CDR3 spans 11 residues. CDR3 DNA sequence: TGTGCCAGCAGCCGAAACTACGAGCAGTACTTC. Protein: CASSRNYEQYF.

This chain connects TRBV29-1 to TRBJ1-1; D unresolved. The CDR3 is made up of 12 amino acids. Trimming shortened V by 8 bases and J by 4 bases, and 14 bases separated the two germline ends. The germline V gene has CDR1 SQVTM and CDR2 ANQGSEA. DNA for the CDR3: TGCAGCTCCGAAGCTGTCGGCACTGAAGCTTTCTTT. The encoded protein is CSSEAVGTEAFF.

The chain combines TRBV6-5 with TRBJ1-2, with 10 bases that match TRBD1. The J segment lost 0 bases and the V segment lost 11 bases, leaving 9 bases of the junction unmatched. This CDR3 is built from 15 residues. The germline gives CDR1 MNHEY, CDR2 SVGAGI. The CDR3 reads CAGFRDRGSNYGYTF. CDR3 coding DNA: TGTGCCGGCTTCCGGGACAGGGGCTCTAACTATGGCTACACCTTC.

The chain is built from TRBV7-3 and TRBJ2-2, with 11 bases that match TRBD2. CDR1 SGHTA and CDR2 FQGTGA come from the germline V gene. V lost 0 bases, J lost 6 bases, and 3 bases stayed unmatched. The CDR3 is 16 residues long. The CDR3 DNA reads TGTGCCAGCAGCTTAACAATAGCGGGAGGGGCCGGGGAGCTGTTTTTT. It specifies CASSLTIAGGAGELFF.

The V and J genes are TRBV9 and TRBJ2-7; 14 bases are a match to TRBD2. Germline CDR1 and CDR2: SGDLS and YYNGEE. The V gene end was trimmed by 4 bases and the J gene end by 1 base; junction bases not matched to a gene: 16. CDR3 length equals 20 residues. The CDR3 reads CASSPKVGTSGSSWSYEQYF. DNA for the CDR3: TGTGCCAGCAGCCCAAAAGTAGGGACTAGCGGGAGTAGTTGGTCCTACGAGCAGTACTTC.

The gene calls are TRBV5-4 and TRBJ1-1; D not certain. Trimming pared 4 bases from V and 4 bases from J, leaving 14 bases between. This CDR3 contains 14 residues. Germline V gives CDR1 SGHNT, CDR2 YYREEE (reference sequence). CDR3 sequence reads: CASSPRGGTTEAFF. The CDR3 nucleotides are TGTGCCAGCAGCCCGCGTGGAGGTACCACTGAAGCTTTCTTT.

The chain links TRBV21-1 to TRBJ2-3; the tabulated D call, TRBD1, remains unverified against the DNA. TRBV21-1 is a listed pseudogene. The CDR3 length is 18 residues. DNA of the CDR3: TGTGCCAGCAGCACCCAGAGGACAGGGGGCTCTAGCACAGATACGCAGTATTTT. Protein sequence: CASSTQRTGGSSTDTQYF.

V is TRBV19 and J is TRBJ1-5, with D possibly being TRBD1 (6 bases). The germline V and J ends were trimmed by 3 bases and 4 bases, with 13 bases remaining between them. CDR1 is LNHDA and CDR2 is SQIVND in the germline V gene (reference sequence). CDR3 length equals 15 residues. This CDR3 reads CASSIRTEGNQPQHF. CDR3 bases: TGTGCCAGTAGTATCAGGACAGAAGGGAATCAGCCCCAGCATTTT. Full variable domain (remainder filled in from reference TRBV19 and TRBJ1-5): DGGITQSPKYLFRKEGQNVTLSCEQNLNHDAMYWYRQDPGQGLRLIYYSQIVNDFQKGDIAEGYSVSREKKESFPLTVTSAQKNPTAFYLCASSIRTEGNQPQHFGDGTRLSIL.

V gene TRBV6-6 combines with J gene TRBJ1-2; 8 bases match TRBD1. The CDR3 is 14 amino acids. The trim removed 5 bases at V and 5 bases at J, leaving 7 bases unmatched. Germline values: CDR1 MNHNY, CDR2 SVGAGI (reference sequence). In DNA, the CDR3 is TGTGCCAGCAGTCAACGACAGGGGTGGTATGGCTACACCTTC. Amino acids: CASSQRQGWYGYTF.